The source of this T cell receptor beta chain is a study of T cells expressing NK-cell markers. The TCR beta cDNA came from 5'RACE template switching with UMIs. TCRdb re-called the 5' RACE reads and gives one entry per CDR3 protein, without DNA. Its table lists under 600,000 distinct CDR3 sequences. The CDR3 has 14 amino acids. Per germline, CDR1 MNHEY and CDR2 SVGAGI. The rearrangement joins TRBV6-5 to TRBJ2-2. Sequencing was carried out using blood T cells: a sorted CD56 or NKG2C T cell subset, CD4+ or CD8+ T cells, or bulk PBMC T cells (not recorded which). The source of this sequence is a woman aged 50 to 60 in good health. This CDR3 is CASSYFFSTGELFF.